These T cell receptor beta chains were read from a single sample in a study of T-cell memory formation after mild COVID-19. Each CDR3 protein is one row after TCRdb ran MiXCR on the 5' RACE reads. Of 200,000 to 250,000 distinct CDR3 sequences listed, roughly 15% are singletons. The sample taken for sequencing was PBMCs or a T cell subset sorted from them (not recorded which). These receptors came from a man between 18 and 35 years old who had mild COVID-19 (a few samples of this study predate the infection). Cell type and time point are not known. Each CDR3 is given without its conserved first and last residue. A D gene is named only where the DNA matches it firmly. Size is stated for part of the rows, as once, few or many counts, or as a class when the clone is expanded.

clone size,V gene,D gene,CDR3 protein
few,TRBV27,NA,ASSVHTGFMNTEAF
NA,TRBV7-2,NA,ASSFLSGRVGTEAF
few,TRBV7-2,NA,ASSLTAEKLF
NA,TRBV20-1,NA,SAALGGRGDTQY
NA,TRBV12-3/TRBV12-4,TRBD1,ASIGTGNTEAF
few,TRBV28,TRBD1,ASSRQGAKEKWTQH
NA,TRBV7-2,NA,ASSSRNRGYQETQY
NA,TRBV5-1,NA,ASSPPPGQERGNTIY
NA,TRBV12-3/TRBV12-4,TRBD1,ASRRGQGGYGYT
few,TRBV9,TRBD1,ASFAGTGGATGELF